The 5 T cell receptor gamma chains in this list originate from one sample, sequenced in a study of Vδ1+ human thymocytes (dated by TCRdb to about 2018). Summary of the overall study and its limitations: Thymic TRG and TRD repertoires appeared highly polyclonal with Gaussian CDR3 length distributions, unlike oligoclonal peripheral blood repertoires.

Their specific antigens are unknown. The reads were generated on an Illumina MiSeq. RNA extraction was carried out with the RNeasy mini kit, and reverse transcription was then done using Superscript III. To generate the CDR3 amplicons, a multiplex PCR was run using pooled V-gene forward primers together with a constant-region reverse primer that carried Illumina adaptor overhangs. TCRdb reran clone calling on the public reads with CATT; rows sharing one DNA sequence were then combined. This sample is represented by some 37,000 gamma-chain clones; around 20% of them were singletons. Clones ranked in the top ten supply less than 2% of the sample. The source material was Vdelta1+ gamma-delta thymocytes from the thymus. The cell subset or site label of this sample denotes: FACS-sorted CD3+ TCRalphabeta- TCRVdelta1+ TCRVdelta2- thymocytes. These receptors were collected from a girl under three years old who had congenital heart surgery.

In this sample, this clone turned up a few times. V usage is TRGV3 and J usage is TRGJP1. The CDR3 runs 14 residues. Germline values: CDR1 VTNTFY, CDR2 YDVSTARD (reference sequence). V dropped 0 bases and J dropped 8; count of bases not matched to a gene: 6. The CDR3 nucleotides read TGTGCCACCTGGGACAGGCAAGGGGGTTGGTTCAAGATATTT. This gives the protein CATWDRQGGWFKIF.

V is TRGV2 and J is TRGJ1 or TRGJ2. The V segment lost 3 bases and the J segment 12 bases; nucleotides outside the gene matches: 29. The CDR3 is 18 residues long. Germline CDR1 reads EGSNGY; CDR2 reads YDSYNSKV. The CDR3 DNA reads TGTGCCACCTGGGACTCCTTCCCCCCTCCCCGTTTCCCGGTTGGGAAACTCTTT. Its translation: CATWDSFPPPRFPVGKLF.

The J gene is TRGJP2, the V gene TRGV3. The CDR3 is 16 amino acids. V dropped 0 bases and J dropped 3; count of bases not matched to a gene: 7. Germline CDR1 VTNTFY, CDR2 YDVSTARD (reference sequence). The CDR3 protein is CATWDRRMGSDWIKTF. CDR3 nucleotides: TGTGCCACCTGGGACAGGCGTATGGGTAGTGATTGGATCAAGACGTTT.

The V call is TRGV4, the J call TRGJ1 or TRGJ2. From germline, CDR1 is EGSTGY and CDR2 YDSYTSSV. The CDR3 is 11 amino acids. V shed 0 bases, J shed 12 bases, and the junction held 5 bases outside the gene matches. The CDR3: CATWDGRVKLF. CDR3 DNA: TGTGCCACCTGGGATGGGCGTGTGAAACTCTTT.

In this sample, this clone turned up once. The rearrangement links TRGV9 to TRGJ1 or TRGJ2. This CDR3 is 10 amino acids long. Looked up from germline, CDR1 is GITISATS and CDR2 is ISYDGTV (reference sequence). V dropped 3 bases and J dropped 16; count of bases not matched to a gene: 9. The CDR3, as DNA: TGTGCCTTGTGGGAGTCGACGTGGCTCTTT. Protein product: CALWESTWLF.